This TCR beta chain was found in a study of blood T cell repertoires in COVID-19 (TCRdb year 2020). About the study as a whole: Samples covering the acute and convalescent phases of COVID-19 were provided by collaborators in the United States, Italy and Spain. Deeply sampled blood TCRbeta repertoires from subjects exposed to, actively infected with, or recovered from COVID-19 were included in the dataset. The sample metadata nearly always contained a de-identified subject ID, COVID-19 status, age in years and sex. The material from the prospective study consisted of cDNA or gDNA derived from T cells, B-cell-depleted T cells, or PBMCs. Where HLA class I and class II types were available, the types were taken from metadata supplied by the sample provider, not from assay-based typing. The samples were drawn from two sources: the first 160 participants of the ongoing ImmuneRACE study, and 1,200 or so subjects contributed by 6 global collaborators. A freely available public database, intended as a resource for researchers studying the immune response to SARS-CoV-2, is where the repertoires were released.

What the work shows at the level of the full study, not this receptor alone: Clinical and demographic metadata were provided uncurated, with the amount varying by source and participant.

On this clone: Its specific antigen is unknown. No base quality values were provided; no much bigger clone lies one nucleotide off.

TCRbeta CDR3 regions were amplified from genomic DNA using the immunoSEQ Assay, a bias-controlled multiplex PCR. The paper's processing steps were these. The number of nucleated cells in each sample was estimated by amplification of reference gene primers within the assay. To quantify the absolute abundance of each unique TCRbeta CDR3 rearrangement, sequence reads were collapsed and filtered. For each sample, productive Simpson clonality was calculated as the square root of Simpson's diversity index over productive rearrangements. TCRdb stores this immuneACCESS table with in-frame sequences only. Part of the clones is absent; in the studies checked, under half of the shortfall reflects unresolved V genes, and no reason is known for the rest. D and trimming come from the DNA, and the V and J calls and clone size come from that table. The table for this sample lists 100,000 to 150,000 clones; 86% of them were counted only once. The ten most abundant clones make up roughly 5.4% of the sample.

Sequences SGHAT (CDR1) and FQNNGV (CDR2) are obtained from the germline V gene. Cut back by 0 bases and 7 bases, the V and J ends lie 7 bases apart. The CDR3 runs 13 amino acids, cysteine and phenylalanine included. The entry retains the CDR3 DNA only, 39 bases that are in frame from base 1. Each collaborating institution followed its own protocols to collect whole blood in K2EDTA tubes. For TCRbeta analysis, collaborators shipped samples in one of three forms: frozen whole blood, isolated PBMCs, or DNA extracted from either of those sample types. The receptor was isolated from a human donor in a cohort sampled during active COVID-19. The sequenced material came from peripheral blood. Recombination linked TRBV11-2 to TRBJ2-1; the best D guess is TRBD2, with 5 bases matching. The sequenced DNA: TGTGCCAGCAGCTTAGATAGGAGGAATGAGCAGTTCTTC. The encoded protein is CASSLDRRNEQFF. The full variable domain, with segments outside the CDR3 supplied by the reference TRBV11-2 and TRBJ2-1 proteins, appears as EAGVAQSPRYKIIEKRQSVAFWCNPISGHATLYWYQQILGQGPKLLIQFQNNGVVDDSQLPKDRFSAERLKGVDSTLKIQPAKLEDSAVYLCASSLDRRNEQFFGPGTRLTVL.